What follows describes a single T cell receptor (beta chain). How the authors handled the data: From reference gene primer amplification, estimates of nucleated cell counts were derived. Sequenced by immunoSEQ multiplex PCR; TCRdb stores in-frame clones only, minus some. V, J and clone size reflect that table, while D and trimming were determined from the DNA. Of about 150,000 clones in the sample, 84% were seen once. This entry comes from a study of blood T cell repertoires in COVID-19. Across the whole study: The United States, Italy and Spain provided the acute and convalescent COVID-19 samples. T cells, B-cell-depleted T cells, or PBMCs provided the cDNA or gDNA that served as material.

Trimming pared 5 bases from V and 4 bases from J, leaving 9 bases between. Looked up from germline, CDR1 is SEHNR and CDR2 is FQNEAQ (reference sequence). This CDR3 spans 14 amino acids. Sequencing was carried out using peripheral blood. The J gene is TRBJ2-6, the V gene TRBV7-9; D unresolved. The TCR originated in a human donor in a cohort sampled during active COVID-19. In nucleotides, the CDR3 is TGTGCCAGCAGCGCGTCCAAGGGGGCCAACGTCCTGACTTTC. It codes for CASSASKGANVLTF.